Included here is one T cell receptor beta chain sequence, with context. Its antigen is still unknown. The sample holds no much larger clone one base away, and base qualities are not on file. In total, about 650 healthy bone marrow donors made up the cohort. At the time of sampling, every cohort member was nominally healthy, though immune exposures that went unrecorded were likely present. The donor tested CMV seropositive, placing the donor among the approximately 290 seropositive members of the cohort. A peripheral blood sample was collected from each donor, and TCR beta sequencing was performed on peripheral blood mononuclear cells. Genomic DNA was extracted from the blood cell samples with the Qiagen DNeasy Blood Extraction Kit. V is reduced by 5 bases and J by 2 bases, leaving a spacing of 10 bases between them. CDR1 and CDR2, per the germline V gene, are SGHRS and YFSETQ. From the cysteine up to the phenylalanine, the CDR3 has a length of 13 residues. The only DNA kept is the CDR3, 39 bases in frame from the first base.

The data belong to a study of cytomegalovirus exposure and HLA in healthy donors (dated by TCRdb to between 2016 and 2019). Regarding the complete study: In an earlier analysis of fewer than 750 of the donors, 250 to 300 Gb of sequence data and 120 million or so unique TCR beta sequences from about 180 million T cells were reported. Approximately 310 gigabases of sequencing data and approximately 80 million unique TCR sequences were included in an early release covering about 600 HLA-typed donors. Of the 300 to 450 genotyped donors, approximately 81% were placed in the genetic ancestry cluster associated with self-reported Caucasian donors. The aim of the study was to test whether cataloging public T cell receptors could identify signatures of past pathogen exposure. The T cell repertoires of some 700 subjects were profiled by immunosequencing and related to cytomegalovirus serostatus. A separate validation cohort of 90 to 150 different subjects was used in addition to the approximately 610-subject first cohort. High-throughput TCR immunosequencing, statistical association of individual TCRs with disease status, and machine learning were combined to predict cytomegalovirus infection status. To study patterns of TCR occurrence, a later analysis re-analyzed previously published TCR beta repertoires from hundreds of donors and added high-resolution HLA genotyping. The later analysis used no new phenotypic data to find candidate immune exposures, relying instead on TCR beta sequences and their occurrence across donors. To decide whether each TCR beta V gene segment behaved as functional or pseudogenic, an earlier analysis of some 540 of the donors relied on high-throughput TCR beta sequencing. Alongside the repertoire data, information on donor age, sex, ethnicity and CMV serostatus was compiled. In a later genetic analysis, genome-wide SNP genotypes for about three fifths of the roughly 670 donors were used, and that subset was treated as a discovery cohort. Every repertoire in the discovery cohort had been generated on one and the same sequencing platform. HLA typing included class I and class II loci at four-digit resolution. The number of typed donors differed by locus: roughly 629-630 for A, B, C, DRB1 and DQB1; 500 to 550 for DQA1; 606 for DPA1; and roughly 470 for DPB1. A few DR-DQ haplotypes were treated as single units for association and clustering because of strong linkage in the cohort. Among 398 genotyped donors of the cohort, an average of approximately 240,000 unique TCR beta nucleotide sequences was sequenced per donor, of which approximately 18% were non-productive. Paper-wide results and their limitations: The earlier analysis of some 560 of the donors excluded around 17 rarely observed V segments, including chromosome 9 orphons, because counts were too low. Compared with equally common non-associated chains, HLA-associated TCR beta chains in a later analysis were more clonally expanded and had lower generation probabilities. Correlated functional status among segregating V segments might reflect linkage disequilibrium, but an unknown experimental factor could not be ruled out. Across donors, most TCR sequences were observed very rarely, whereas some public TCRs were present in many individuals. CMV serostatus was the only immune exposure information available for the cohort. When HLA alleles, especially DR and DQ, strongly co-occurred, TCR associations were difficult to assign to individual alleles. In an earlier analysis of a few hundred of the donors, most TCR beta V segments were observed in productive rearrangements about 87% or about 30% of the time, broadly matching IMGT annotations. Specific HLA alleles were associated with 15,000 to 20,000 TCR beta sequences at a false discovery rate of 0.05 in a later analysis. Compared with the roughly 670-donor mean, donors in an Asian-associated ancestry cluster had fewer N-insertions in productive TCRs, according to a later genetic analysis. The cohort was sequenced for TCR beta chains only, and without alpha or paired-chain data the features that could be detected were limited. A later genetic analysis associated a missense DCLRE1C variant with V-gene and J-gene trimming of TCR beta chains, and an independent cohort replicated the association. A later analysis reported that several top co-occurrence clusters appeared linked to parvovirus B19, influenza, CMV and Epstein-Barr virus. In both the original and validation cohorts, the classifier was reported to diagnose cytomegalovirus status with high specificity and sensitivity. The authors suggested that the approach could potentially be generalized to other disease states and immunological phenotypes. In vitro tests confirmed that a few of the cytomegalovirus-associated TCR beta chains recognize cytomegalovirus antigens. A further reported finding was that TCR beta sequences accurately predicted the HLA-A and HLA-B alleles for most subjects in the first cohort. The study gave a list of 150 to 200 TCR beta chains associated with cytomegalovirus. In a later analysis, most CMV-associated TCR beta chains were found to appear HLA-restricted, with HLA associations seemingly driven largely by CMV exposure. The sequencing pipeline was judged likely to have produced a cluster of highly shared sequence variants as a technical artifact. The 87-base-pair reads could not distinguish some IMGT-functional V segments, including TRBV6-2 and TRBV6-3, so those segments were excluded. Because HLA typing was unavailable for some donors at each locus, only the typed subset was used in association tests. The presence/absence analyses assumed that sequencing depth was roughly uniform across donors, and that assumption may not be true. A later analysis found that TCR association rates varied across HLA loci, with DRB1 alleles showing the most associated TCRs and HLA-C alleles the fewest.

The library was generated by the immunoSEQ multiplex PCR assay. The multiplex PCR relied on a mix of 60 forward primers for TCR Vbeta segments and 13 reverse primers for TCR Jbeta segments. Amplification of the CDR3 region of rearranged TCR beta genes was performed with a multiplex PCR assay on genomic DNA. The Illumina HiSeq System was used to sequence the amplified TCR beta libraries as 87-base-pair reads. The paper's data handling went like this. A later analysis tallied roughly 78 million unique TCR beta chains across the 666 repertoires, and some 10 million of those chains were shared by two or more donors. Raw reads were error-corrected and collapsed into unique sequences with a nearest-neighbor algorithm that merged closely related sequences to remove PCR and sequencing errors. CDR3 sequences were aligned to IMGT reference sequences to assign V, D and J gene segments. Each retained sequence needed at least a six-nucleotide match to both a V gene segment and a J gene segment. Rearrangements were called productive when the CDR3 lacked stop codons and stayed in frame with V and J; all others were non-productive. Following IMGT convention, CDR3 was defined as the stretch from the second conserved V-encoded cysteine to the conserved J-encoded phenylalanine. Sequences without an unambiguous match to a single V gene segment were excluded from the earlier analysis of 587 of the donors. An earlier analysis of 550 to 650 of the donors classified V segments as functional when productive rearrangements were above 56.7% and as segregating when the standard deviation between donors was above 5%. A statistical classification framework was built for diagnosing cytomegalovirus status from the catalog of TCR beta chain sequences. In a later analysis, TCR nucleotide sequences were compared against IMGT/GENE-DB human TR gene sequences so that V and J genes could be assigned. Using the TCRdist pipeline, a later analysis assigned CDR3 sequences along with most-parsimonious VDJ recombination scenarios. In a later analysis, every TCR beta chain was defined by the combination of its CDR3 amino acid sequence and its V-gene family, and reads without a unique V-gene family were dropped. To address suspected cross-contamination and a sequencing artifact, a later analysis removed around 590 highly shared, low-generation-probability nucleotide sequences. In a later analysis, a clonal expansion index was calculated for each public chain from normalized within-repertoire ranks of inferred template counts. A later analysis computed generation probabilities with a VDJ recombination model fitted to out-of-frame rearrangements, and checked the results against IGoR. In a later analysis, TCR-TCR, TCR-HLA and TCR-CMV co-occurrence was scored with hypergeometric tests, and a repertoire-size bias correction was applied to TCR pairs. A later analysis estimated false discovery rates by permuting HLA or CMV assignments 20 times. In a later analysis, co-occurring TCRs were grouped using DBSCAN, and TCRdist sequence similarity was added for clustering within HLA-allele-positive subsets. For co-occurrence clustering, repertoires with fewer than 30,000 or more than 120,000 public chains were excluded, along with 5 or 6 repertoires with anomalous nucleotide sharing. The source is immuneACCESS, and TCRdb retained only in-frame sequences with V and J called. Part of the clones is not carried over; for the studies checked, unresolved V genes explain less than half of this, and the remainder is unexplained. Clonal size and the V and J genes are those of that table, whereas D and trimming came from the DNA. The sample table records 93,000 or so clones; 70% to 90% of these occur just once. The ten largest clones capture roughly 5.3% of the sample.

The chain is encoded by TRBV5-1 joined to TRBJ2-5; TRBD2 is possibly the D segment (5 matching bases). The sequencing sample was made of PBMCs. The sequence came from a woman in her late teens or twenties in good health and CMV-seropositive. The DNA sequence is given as TGCGCCAGCAGGAGCGGCCGACAAGAGACCCAGTACTTC. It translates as CASRSGRQETQYF.